This T cell receptor beta chain was documented in a study of Ad26.COV2.S vaccination and SARS-CoV-2 variants. Turning to the study itself: Ad26.COV2.S given intramuscularly, once or twice 56 days apart. Findings and limits, study-wide: Reportedly, after vaccination the spike-specific CD8+ and CD4+ T cell responses displayed substantial breadth.

Generated by immunoSEQ multiplex PCR, the TCRdb table keeps only in-frame clones and is missing some. The data hold some 250,000 clones, with approximately 87% observed a single time. Worth noting for this clone: Its antigen is unidentified.

Noted treatment: some 20 received Ad26.COV2.S at low or high dose, single or two shots; 5 received placebo; per-sample allocation not given. Following the first vaccine or placebo injection, samples were taken on day 63. Donation came from an adult in Boston who was aged 18-55 years. Germline CDR1 is ENHRY and CDR2 is SYGVKD. This CDR3 is built from 14 residues. V was pared by 2 bases and J by 5 bases, with 12 bases between. This chain connects TRBV10-3 to TRBJ1-2, with unresolved D. This receptor was obtained from a person between 18 and 65 years old who received the Ad26.COV2.S COVID-19 vaccine or a placebo. Source: peripheral blood, taken in a trial of Ad26.COV2.S vaccine versus placebo. The CDR3 nucleotides are TGTGCCATCAGTGAGGGCAGGTTAATATATGGCTACACCTTC. Translation gives CAISEGRLIYGYTF.